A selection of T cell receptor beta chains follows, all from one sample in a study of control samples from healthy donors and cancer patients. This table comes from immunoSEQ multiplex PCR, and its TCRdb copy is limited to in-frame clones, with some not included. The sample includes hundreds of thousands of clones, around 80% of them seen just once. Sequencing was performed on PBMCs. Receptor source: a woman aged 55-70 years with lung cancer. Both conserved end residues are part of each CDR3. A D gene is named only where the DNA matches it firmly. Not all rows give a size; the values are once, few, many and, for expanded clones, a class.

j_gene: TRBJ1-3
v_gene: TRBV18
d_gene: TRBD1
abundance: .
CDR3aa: CASSPMAGTGNSGNTIYF
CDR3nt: TGTGCCAGCTCACCAATGGCCGGGACAGGGAACTCTGGAAACACCATATATTTT

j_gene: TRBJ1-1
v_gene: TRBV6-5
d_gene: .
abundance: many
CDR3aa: CASIKDGTRSPEAFF
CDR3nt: TGTGCCAGCATTAAGGATGGGACCAGATCCCCTGAAGCTTTCTTT

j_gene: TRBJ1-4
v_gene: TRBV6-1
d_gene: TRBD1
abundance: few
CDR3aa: CASSEVFGTGILGANEKLFF
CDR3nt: TGTGCCAGCAGTGAAGTTTTTGGGACAGGGATTCTGGGTGCTAATGAAAAACTGTTTTTT

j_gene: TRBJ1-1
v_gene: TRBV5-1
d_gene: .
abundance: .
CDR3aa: CASSLDRGEAFF
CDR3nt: TGCGCCAGCAGCTTGGATAGGGGTGAAGCTTTCTTT

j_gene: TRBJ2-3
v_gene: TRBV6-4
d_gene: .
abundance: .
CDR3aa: CASSGRGTDTQYF
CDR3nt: TGTGCCAGCAGTGGCCGAGGCACAGATACGCAGTATTTT

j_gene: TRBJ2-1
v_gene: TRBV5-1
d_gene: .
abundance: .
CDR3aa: CASSLVMEEQFF
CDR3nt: TGCGCCAGCAGCTTGGTAATGGAGGAGCAGTTCTTC

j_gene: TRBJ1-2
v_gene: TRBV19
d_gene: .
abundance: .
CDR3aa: CASSIGRAFYGYTF
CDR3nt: TGTGCCAGTAGTATAGGGCGAGCCTTCTATGGCTACACCTTC

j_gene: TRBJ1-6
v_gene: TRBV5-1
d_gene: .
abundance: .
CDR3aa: CASSLGQQNSPLHF
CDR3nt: TGCGCCAGCAGCTTGGGACAGCAGAATTCACCCCTCCACTTT

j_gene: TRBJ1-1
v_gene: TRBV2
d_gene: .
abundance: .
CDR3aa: CASEPNRGDTEAFF
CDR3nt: TGTGCCAGCGAGCCTAATCGGGGGGACACTGAAGCTTTCTTT

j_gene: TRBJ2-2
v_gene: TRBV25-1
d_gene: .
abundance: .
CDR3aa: CASSEEGRVTGELFF
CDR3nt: TGTGCCAGCAGTGAAGAGGGCAGAGTGACCGGGGAGCTGTTTTTT

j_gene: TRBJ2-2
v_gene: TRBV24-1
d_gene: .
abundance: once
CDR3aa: CATSLVYTGELFF
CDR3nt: TGTGCCACCAGCTTAGTTTACACCGGGGAGCTGTTTTTT

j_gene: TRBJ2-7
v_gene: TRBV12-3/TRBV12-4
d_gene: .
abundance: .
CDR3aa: CASRQAVEQYF
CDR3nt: TGTGCCAGCCGACAGGCGGTCGAGCAGTACTTC

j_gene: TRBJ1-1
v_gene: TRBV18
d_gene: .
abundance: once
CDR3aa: CASSPGEDTEAFF
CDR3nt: TGTGCCAGCTCACCGGGGGAGGACACTGAAGCTTTCTTT

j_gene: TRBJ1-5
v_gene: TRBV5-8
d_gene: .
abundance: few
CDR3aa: CASTGFLDQPQHF
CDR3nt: TGTGCCAGCACGGGGTTTCTCGATCAGCCCCAGCATTTT

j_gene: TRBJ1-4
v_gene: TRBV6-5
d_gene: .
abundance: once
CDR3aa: CASGRIKDEKLFF
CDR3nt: TGTGCCAGCGGTAGAATCAAGGATGAAAAACTGTTTTTT

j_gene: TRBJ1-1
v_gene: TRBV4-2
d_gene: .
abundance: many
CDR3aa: CASSQDMANTEAFF
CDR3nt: TGTGCCAGCAGCCAAGATATGGCGAACACTGAAGCTTTCTTT

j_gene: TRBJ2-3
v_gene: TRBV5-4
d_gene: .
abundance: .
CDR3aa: CASSLPKTPTQYF
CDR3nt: TGTGCCAGCAGCCTACCTAAGACCCCTACGCAGTATTTT

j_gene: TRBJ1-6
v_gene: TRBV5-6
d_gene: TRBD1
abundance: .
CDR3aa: CASSLGRGQGIGNSPLHF
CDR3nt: TGTGCCAGCAGCTTAGGGAGGGGACAGGGCATTGGAAATTCACCCCTCCACTTT

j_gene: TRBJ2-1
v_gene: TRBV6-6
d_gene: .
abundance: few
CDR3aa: CASSLTGPYNEQFF
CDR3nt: TGTGCCAGCAGTTTGACAGGACCTTACAATGAGCAGTTCTTC

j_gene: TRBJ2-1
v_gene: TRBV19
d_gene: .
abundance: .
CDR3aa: CASSISQLSYNEQFF
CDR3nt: TGTGCCAGTAGTATATCACAGCTCTCCTACAATGAGCAGTTCTTC

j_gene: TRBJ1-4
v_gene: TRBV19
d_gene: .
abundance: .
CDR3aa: CASSIGLPQDATNEKLFF
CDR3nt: TGTGCCAGTAGTATTGGATTACCACAGGATGCAACTAATGAAAAACTGTTTTTT

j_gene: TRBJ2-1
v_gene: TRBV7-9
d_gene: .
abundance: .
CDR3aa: CASSLETGAYNEQFF
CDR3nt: TGTGCCAGCAGCTTAGAAACGGGCGCTTACAATGAGCAGTTCTTC

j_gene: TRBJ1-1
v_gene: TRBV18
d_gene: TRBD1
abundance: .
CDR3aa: CASSQGQGIMDTEAFF
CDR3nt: TGTGCCAGCTCCCAGGGACAGGGGATAATGGACACTGAAGCTTTCTTT

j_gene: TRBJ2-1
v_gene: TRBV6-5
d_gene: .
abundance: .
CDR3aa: CASSLRDEQFF
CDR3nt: TGTGCCAGCAGCCTGAGGGATGAGCAGTTCTTC

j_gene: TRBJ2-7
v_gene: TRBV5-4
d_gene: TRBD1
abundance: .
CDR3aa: CASSLGGGQGSYEQYF
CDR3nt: TGTGCCAGCAGCTTGGGAGGGGGACAGGGATCCTACGAGCAGTACTTC

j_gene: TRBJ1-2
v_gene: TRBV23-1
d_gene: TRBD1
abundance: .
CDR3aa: CASARDRPSRSSGYTF
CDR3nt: TGCGCCAGCGCCCGGGACAGGCCCTCCCGGTCGAGTGGCTACACCTTC

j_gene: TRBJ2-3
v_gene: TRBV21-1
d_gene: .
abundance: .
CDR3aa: CASSKARASDTQYF
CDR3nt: TGTGCCAGCAGCAAGGCCCGGGCGAGCGATACGCAGTATTTT

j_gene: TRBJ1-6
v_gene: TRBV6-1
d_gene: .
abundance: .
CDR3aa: CASSDETGSPLHF
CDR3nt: TGTGCCAGCAGTGATGAGACGGGTTCACCCCTCCACTTT

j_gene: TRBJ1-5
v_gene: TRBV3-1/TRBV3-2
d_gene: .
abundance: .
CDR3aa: CASSQGGGLRRAQHF
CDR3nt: TGTGCCAGCAGCCAAGGGGGTGGACTCAGGAGAGCCCAGCATTTT

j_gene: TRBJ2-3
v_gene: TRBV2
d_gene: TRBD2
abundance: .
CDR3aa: CASRTSGGTDTQYF
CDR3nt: TGTGCCAGCAGGACTAGCGGGGGCACAGATACGCAGTATTTT

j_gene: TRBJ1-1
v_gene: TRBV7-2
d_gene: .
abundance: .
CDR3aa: CASSSTGVEAFF
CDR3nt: TGTGCCAGCAGCTCGACGGGGGTTGAAGCTTTCTTT

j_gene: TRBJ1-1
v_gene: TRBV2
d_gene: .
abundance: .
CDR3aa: CASSITGRETEAFF
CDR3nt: TGTGCCAGCAGTATTACGGGACGAGAAACTGAAGCTTTCTTT

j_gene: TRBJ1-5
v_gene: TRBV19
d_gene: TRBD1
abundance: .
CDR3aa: CASVGTGTGNQPQHF
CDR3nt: TGTGCCAGTGTTGGAACCGGGACAGGAAATCAGCCCCAGCATTTT

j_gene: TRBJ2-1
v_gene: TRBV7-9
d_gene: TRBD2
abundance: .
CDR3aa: CASSELDGEGFF
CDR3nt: TGTGCCAGCAGCGAATTGGACGGGGAGGGATTCTTC

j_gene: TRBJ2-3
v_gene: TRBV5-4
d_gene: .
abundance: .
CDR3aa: CASSLAVGVTDTQYF
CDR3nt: TGTGCCAGCAGCTTGGCTGTGGGGGTCACAGATACGCAGTATTTT

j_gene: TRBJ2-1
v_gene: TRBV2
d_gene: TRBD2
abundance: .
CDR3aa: CASSFGLESEQFF
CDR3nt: TGTGCCAGCAGTTTCGGACTAGAGAGTGAGCAGTTCTTC

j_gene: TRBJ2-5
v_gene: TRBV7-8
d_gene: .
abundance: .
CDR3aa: CASSQTPGSQETQYF
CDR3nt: TGTGCCAGCAGCCAAACCCCCGGCAGCCAAGAGACCCAGTACTTC

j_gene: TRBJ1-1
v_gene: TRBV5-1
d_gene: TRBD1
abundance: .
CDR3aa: CASSPQGADTEAFF
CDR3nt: TGCGCCAGCAGCCCTCAGGGGGCCGACACTGAAGCTTTCTTT

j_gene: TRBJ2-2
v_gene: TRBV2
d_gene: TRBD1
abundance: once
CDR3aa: CASTGDRGGPGELFF
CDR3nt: TGTGCCAGCACCGGGGACAGGGGGGGACCCGGGGAGCTGTTTTTT

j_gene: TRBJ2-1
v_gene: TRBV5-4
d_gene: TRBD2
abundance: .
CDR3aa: CASSLTSGVGIKQFF
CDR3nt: TGTGCCAGCAGCTTGACTAGCGGGGTGGGAATTAAGCAGTTCTTC

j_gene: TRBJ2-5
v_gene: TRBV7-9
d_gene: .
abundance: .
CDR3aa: CASSSAGREETQYF
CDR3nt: TGTGCCAGCAGCTCCGCTGGACGAGAAGAGACCCAGTACTTC

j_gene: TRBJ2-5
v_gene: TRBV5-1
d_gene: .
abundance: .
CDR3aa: CASSLGGSTQETQYF
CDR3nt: TGCGCCAGCAGCTTGGGCGGAAGCACCCAAGAGACCCAGTACTTC

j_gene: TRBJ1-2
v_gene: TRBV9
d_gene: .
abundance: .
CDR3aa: CASNDISGGYTF
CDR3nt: TGTGCCAGCAACGACATTTCTGGTGGCTACACCTTC

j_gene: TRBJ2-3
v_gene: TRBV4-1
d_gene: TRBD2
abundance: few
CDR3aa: CASSQAGGADTQYF
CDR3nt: TGCGCCAGCAGCCAGGCGGGGGGGGCAGATACGCAGTATTTT

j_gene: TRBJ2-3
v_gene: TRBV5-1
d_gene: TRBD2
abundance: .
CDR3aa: CASSLGLAGYTDTQYF
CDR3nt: TGCGCCAGCAGCTTGGGACTAGCGGGATATACAGATACGCAGTATTTT

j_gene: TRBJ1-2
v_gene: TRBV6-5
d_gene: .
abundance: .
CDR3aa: CASSQGLLDGYTF
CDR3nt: TGTGCCAGCAGCCAGGGCCTTCTCGATGGCTACACCTTC

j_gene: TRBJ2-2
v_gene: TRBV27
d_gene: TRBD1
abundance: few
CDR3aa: CASSFLGQGQTGELFF
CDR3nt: TGTGCCAGCAGTTTCCTTGGACAGGGTCAGACCGGGGAGCTGTTTTTT

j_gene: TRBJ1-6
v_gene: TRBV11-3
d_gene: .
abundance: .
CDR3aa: CASSPYPWTARNSPLHF
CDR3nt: TGTGCCAGCAGCCCTTATCCTTGGACAGCTCGTAATTCACCCCTCCACTTT

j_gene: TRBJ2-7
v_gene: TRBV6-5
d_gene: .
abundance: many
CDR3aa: CASSIPGRVEQYF
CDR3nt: TGTGCCAGCAGTATACCAGGGCGGGTAGAGCAGTACTTC

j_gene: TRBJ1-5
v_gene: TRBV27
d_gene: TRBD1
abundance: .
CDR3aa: CASRLTGQSNQPQHF
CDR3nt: TGTGCCAGCAGACTGACGGGACAGTCAAATCAGCCCCAGCATTTT

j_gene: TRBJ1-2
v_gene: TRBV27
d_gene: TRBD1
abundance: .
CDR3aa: CASSLGTGVYGYTF
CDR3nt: TGTGCCAGCAGTTTGGGGACAGGGGTGTATGGCTACACCTTC

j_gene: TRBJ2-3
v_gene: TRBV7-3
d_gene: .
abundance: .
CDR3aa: CASSLMGGGTDTQYF
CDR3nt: TGTGCCAGCAGCTTAATGGGGGGAGGCACAGATACGCAGTATTTT

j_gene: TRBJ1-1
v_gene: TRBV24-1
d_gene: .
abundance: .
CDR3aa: CATSDRLNTEAFF
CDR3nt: TGTGCCACCAGTGACAGACTAAACACTGAAGCTTTCTTT